The clone carrying this T cell receptor beta chain was found once. This sample is part of a study of blood T cell repertoires in COVID-19. Across the study: Acute-phase and convalescent COVID-19 samples originated in the United States, Italy and Spain.

Original processing notes: Amplification of reference gene primers was used by the study to estimate nucleated cell counts. The protocol was immunoSEQ multiplex PCR, while the TCRdb copy is restricted to in-frame clones and leaves out a portion. That table furnishes V, J and clone size, whereas the DNA furnished D and trimming. The data hold approximately 92,000 clones, with roughly 89% observed a single time. Trimming cost V 1 base and J 6 bases; bases outside gene matches: 5. CDR1 is SGHTA, CDR2 FQGNSA, per germline. This CDR3 is 16 amino acids long. Seattle researchers signed up patients amid active infection and tracked them longitudinally.

The sequenced sample was peripheral blood. This clonotype was obtained from a woman aged 60-70 years with COVID-19, enrolled during active disease. V and J are TRBV7-2 and TRBJ2-7; 14 nucleotides align to TRBD2. The DNA for the CDR3 is TGTGCCAGCAGCTTAGGGACTAGCGGGGGGCGAGGCGAGCAGTACTTC. Its translation: CASSLGTSGGRGEQYF.